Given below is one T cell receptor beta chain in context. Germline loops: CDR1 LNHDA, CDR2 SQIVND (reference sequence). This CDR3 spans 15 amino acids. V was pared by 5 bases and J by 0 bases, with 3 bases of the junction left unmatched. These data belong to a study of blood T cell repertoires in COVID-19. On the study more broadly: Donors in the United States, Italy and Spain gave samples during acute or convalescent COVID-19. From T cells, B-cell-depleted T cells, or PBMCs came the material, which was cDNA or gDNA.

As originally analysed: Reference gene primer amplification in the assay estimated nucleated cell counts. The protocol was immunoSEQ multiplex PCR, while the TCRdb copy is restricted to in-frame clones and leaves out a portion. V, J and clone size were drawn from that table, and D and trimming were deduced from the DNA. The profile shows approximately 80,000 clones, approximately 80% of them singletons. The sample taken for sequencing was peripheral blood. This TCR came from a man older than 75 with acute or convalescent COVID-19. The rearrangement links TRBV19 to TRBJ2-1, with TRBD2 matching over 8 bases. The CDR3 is CASSATSGSYNEQFF. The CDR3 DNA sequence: TGTGCCAGTAGTGCTACTAGCGGCTCCTACAATGAGCAGTTCTTC. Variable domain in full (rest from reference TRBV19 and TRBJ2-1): DGGITQSPKYLFRKEGQNVTLSCEQNLNHDAMYWYRQDPGQGLRLIYYSQIVNDFQKGDIAEGYSVSREKKESFPLTVTSAQKNPTAFYLCASSATSGSYNEQFFGPGTRLTVL.